These 2 T cell receptor beta chains originate from one sample sequenced in a study of blood T cell repertoires in COVID-19. Clones were sequenced by immunoSEQ multiplex PCR, and TCRdb holds only the in-frame ones, with some missing. The table records 150,000 to 200,000 clones, approximately 88% of them present only once. The specimen was peripheral blood. All receptors come from a man in his 60s with acute or convalescent COVID-19.

The gene calls are TRBV14 and TRBJ1-1; D is unresolved. Germline lookup yields CDR1 SGHDN and CDR2 FVKESK. The CDR3 length is 12 residues. Trimming left V 4 bases short and J 7 bases short, with 10 bases between. This chain's CDR3 is CASSRTVSEAFF. The CDR3 DNA follows: TGTGCCAGCAGCCGCACAGTAAGTGAAGCTTTCTTT.

V is TRBV20-1 and J is TRBJ2-7; weak D call: TRBD1 (5 bases). Trimming left V 5 bases short and J 4 bases short, with 9 bases between. This CDR3 contains 11 residues. Germline CDR1 is DFQATT and CDR2 is SNEGSKA (reference sequence). The CDR3 DNA reads TGCAGTGCTTGTAACAGGTACGAGCAGTACTTC. It codes for CSACNRYEQYF.